These 29 T cell receptor beta chains originate from one sample sequenced in a study of blood T cell repertoires in COVID-19. Profiled with immunoSEQ multiplex PCR; TCRdb holds only in-frame clones, not every one. Seen here are under 200,000 clones, around nine tenths observed once, and the top ten hold approximately 10%. Material: peripheral blood. The receptors stem from a woman aged 70-85 years with COVID-19, enrolled during active disease.

Here the CDR3 DNA reads TGTGCCAGCAGTGACAGGGCCTACACTGAAGCTTTCTTT. This encodes CASSDRAYTEAFF. The chain couples TRBV25-1 to TRBJ1-1, with D possibly being TRBD1 (5 bases). CDR3 length: 13 residues. The V gene's germline CDR1 is MGHDK and CDR2 SYGVNS. The V end was cut by 3 bases, the J end by 3 bases, with 8 bases between.

V gene TRBV7-3 combines with J gene TRBJ1-6; a possible D gene is TRBD1 (6 bases). Germline V gene data show CDR1 as SGHTA and CDR2 as FQGTGA. The CDR3 sequence is 15 residues long. V lost 6 bases and J lost 5, with 14 bases in between. The CDR3 sequence: CASSPSGGNNSPLHF. The CDR3 region has the DNA TGTGCCAGCAGTCCAAGTGGGGGCAATAATTCACCCCTCCACTTT. Filled out from reference TRBV7-3 and TRBJ1-6, the complete variable domain reads GAGVSQTPSNKVTEKGKYVELRCDPISGHTALYWYRQSLGQGPEFLIYFQGTGAADDSGLPNDRFFAVRPEGSVSTLKIQRTERGDSAVYLCASSPSGGNNSPLHFGNGTRLTVT.

V and J are TRBV6-6 and TRBJ1-5; 9 positions match TRBD1. Trimming at V came to 6 bases and at J to 4 bases, leaving 4 bases not matched to a gene. Germline CDR1 is MNHNY and CDR2 is SVGAGI (reference sequence). The CDR3 is 14 amino acids. The CDR3 here is CASSDGQGNQPQHF. CDR3 nucleotides: TGTGCCAGCAGCGATGGACAGGGGAATCAGCCCCAGCATTTT.

In this sample, this clone turned up a few times. V is TRBV10-3 and J is TRBJ2-3, with 9 bases fitting TRBD2. V dropped 3 bases and J dropped 3; count of bases not matched to a gene: 4. CDR3 size: 15 residues. Germline V gene lookup returns CDR1 ENHRY and CDR2 SYGVKD. CDR3 coding DNA: TGTGCCATCAGTGAATCGGCGGGGGGGACAGATACGCAGTATTTT. Translated, it gives CAISESAGGTDTQYF.

The V and J genes are TRBV7-2 and TRBJ1-1; D call uncertain. The V and J ends lost 2 bases and 1 base respectively, with 8 bases between them. This CDR3 has 14 amino acids. Per germline, CDR1 SGHTA and CDR2 FQGNSA. The DNA for the CDR3 is TGTGCCAGCAGCTTAAGCCCGGGGAACACTGAAGCTTTCTTT. Its protein product is CASSLSPGNTEAFF.

V and J are TRBV3-1 (or the pseudogene TRBV3-2) and TRBJ1-2; tentatively, D is TRBD1 (5 bases). The V end was cut by 0 bases, the J end by 11 bases, with 13 bases between. The CDR3 totals 13 residues. Germline CDR1 is LGHDT and CDR2 is YNNKEL (reference sequence). CDR3: CASSQEGRALYTF. For the CDR3, the DNA is TGTGCCAGCAGCCAAGAGGGCAGGGCTTTATACACCTTC.

The chain links TRBV28 to TRBJ1-1; D call uncertain. The CDR3 covers 17 residues. The germline V gene encodes CDR1 MDHEN and CDR2 SYDVKM. Between the trimmed V and J ends, which lost 8 bases and 3 bases, there was a span of 25 bases. CDR3 loop: CASPPERVNRWDTEAFF. DNA for the CDR3: TGTGCCAGCCCACCGGAGAGGGTGAATCGTTGGGACACTGAAGCTTTCTTT.

The chain has TRBV9 and TRBJ2-7; tentatively, D is TRBD2 (6 bases). V lost 3 bases, J lost 6 bases, and 16 bases lay in between. Germline V gives CDR1 SGDLS, CDR2 YYNGEE. This CDR3 has 14 residues. CDR3 sequence: CASSASGVRTEQYF. The CDR3 DNA reads as TGTGCCAGCAGCGCTTCGGGAGTTCGGACCGAGCAGTACTTC. The full variable domain, rest sourced from reference TRBV9 and TRBJ2-7, is DSGVTQTPKHLITATGQRVTLRCSPRSGDLSVYWYQQSLDQGLQFLIQYYNGEERAKGNILERFSAQQFPDLHSELNLSSLELGDSALYFCASSASGVRTEQYFGPGTRLTVT.

The genes are TRBV10-3 and TRBJ2-7; D gene ambiguous. The V gene lost 3 bases and the J gene lost 2 bases, with 5 bases spanning the gap. The CDR3 totals 12 residues. Germline CDR1 and CDR2: ENHRY and SYGVKD. CDR3 amino acids: CAISDSAYEQYF. CDR3 in DNA: TGTGCCATCAGTGACAGCGCCTACGAGCAGTACTTC.

V gene TRBV24-1 combines with J gene TRBJ2-1; TRBD1 matches at 7 bases. The CDR3 extends over 15 amino acids. CDR1 is KGHDR and CDR2 is SFDVKD in the germline V gene. V was pared by 3 bases and J by 7 bases, with 8 bases of the junction left unmatched. The CDR3 DNA follows: TGTGCCACCAGTGATCCTAGGGGGCCCGCAAATGAGCAGTTCTTC. Residues: CATSDPRGPANEQFF.

The chain links TRBV9 to TRBJ1-4; possibly TRBD1 for D (5 bases). Germline lookup yields CDR1 SGDLS and CDR2 YYNGEE. This CDR3 spans 14 amino acids. Trimming stripped 0 bases from V and 4 bases from J, with 7 bases between. The CDR3, as DNA: TGTGCCAGCAGCGTAGGGCAGGGTAATGAAAAACTGTTTTTT. Residues: CASSVGQGNEKLFF.

This clone was observed once. V gene TRBV21-1 combines with J gene TRBJ2-1; the table's D call of TRBD1 was not tested on the DNA. TRBV21-1 is a listed pseudogene. The CDR3 length is 18 residues. The CDR3 spells CASSKGDSCALADNEQFF. The CDR3, as DNA: TGTGCCAGCAGCAAGGGGGACAGTTGCGCGTTGGCGGATAATGAGCAGTTCTTC.

This chain joins TRBV30 and TRBJ1-5; perhaps TRBD1 as D (6 bases). This CDR3 spans 15 amino acids. CDR1 is GTSNPN and CDR2 is SVGIG in the germline V gene (reference sequence). Trimming shortened V by 0 bases and J by 6 bases, and 15 bases separated the two germline ends. The CDR3 is CAWSVSGGGGQPQHF. DNA for the CDR3: TGTGCCTGGAGTGTAAGCGGGGGGGGCGGTCAGCCCCAGCATTTT.

The chain is built from TRBV28 and TRBJ1-4; TRBD1 matches 8 bases. Per germline, CDR1 MDHEN and CDR2 SYDVKM. CDR3 length: 15 residues. With 3 bases clipped from V and 8 bases from J, the junction kept 8 bases outside the gene matches. This CDR3 reads CASSFADRANEKLFF. CDR3 DNA sequence: TGTGCCAGCAGTTTTGCGGACAGGGCGAACGAAAAACTGTTTTTT.

This clone has more than one count but fewer than ten. The chain employs TRBV6-5 and TRBJ2-5; D not resolved. Germline assignment: CDR1 MNHEY and CDR2 SVGAGI. Trimming shortened V by 7 bases and J by 3 bases, and 6 bases separated the two germline ends. This CDR3 has 11 residues. CDR3 sequence reads: CASTVEETQYF. CDR3 nucleotide sequence: TGTGCCAGCACCGTAGAAGAGACCCAGTACTTC.

The V call is TRBV5-6, the J call TRBJ2-5; tentative D call: TRBD2 (6 bases). This CDR3 comprises 12 residues. Germline CDR1 reads SGHDT; CDR2 reads YYEEEE. The V end lost 3 bases, the J end lost 9 bases, and 12 bases lay between the germline ends. The CDR3 region has the DNA TGTGCCAGCAGCTCCCGCCGGGGGTCCCAGTACTTC. Its translation is CASSSRRGSQYF.

The gene calls are TRBV3-1 (or the pseudogene TRBV3-2) and TRBJ1-6; a weak D match, TRBD1 (6 bases). The V end lost 3 bases, the J end lost 7 bases, and 13 bases lay between the germline ends. Germline loops: CDR1 LGHDT, CDR2 YNNKEL (reference sequence). CDR3 size: 15 residues. CDR3 residues: CASSQSRGTNSPLHF. The CDR3 DNA sequence: TGTGCCAGCAGCCAGTCCAGGGGAACAAATTCACCCCTCCACTTT.

This chain links TRBV5-1 with TRBJ2-3; TRBD2 agrees at 8 bases. Germline lookup yields CDR1 SGHRS and CDR2 YFSETQ. Germline trimming cut 0 bases from V and 5 bases from J; bases unmatched to any gene: 2. The CDR3 is 14 residues long. CDR3 coding DNA: TGCGCCAGCAGCTTGGTCGGGAGGGGAGATACGCAGTATTTT. It translates to CASSLVGRGDTQYF.

The CDR3 DNA follows: TGTGCCAGCAGCCACAGGGTAGATAACACTGAAGCTTTCTTT. Translating gives CASSHRVDNTEAFF. This sequence joins TRBV6-2 or TRBV6-3 and TRBJ1-1, with D maybe TRBD1 (6 bases). Germline V lookup: CDR1 MNHEY, CDR2 SVGEGT. This CDR3 region has 14 residues. V lost 6 bases, J lost 2 bases, and 13 bases lay in between.

This chain joins TRBV5-1 and TRBJ1-6, with 8 bases matching TRBD1. V lost 4 bases and J lost 7; bases outside the gene matches: 7. Looked up from germline, CDR1 is SGHRS and CDR2 is YFSETQ. The CDR3 loop spans 15 amino acids. The chain's CDR3 is CASSTGQVPNSPLHF. CDR3 DNA sequence: TGCGCCAGCAGCACGGGACAGGTGCCAAATTCACCCCTCCACTTT. Based on the CDR3 plus reference TRBV5-1 and TRBJ1-6, the full variable domain is KAGVTQTPRYLIKTRGQQVTLSCSPISGHRSVSWYQQTPGQGLQFLFEYFSETQRNKGNFPGRFSGRQFSNSRSEMNVSTLELGDSALYLCASSTGQVPNSPLHFGNGTRLTVT.

The rearrangement uses TRBV24-1 and TRBJ2-1; 8 positions match TRBD2. The germline gives CDR1 KGHDR, CDR2 SFDVKD. The V segment lost 5 bases and the J segment 8 bases; nucleotides outside the gene matches: 16. The CDR3 contains 17 residues. The CDR3 loop reads CATSVRSIAGRAYEQFF. CDR3 coding DNA: TGTGCCACCAGTGTCCGATCCATAGCGGGGAGAGCGTATGAGCAGTTCTTC.

This clone has more than one count but fewer than ten. The rearrangement joins TRBV5-1 to TRBJ1-2; 9 nucleotides line up with TRBD1. Germline CDR1 is SGHRS and CDR2 is YFSETQ. The trim removed 4 bases at V and 4 bases at J, leaving 14 bases unmatched. The CDR3 totals 17 residues. CDR3 sequence (DNA): TGCGCCAGCAGCCCCACAGGGGGACAGGGACTTATCTATGGCTACACCTTC. It specifies CASSPTGGQGLIYGYTF.

This clone was counted at least ten times. V is TRBV19 and J is TRBJ1-2; no clear D. The germline V and J ends were trimmed by 6 bases and 5 bases, with 13 bases remaining between them. This CDR3 contains 13 residues. Germline values: CDR1 LNHDA, CDR2 SQIVND (reference sequence). The CDR3 DNA reads TGTGCCAGTAGGAATGACGGGGTGTATGGCTACACCTTC. This translates into CASRNDGVYGYTF.

The V and J genes are TRBV28 and TRBJ1-3; 7 nucleotides agree with TRBD1. Germline trimming cut 5 bases from V and 0 bases from J; bases unmatched to any gene: 4. This CDR3 region has 15 residues. Germline V gives CDR1 MDHEN, CDR2 SYDVKM. In DNA form, the CDR3 reads TGTGCCAGCAGTCAGGGGGGAAGCTCTGGAAACACCATATATTTT. Protein product: CASSQGGSSGNTIYF.

This clone was seen a handful of times. The J gene is TRBJ1-2, the V gene TRBV28; D is unresolved. CDR1 and CDR2 from the germline V gene are MDHEN and SYDVKM. There are 13 residues in the CDR3. Deletions cut 4 bases from V and 2 bases from J, with 8 bases between. This CDR3 is CASSWSRNYGYTF. In nucleotides, the CDR3 is TGTGCCAGCAGTTGGTCCAGAAACTATGGCTACACCTTC.

The rearrangement links TRBV5-1 to TRBJ2-2; 7 bases align to TRBD1. The CDR3 extends over 16 amino acids. Germline values: CDR1 SGHRS, CDR2 YFSETQ. With V trimmed by 0 bases and J by 4 bases, 6 bases remained unmatched. Here the CDR3 reads CASSLGGGRGTGELFF. CDR3 in DNA: TGCGCCAGCAGCTTGGGAGGGGGCCGAGGCACCGGGGAGCTGTTTTTT.

The genes are TRBV12-3 or TRBV12-4 and TRBJ1-1; possible D gene TRBD1, 5 bases. V was cut by 4 bases and J by 4 bases, with 10 bases left in between. There are 13 residues in the CDR3. The chain's CDR3 is CASSSQGSTEAFF. The CDR3 DNA reads TGTGCCAGCAGTTCCCAGGGTAGCACTGAAGCTTTCTTT.

The chain joins TRBV5-1 to TRBJ2-2; TRBD2 aligns across 9 bases. Germline CDR1 and CDR2: SGHRS and YFSETQ. CDR3 length: 18 amino acids. J gave up 5 bases and V 2 bases, and 13 bases lay outside the gene matches. Here the CDR3 reads CASSLNPGLASGTGELFF. Written as DNA, the CDR3 is TGCGCCAGCAGCTTAAACCCGGGACTAGCCTCGGGGACCGGGGAGCTGTTTTTT.

V usage is TRBV6-6 and J usage is TRBJ1-5; D possibly corresponds to TRBD1 (6 bases). This CDR3 has 16 residues. Germline V lookup: CDR1 MNHNY, CDR2 SVGAGI (reference sequence). Trimming pared 2 bases from V and 2 bases from J, leaving 13 bases between. The CDR3 protein is CASSYAQGRGNQPQHF. The CDR3 DNA reads as TGTGCCAGCAGTTACGCGCAGGGGCGAGGCAATCAGCCCCAGCATTTT.